One and the same sample provided the 31 T cell receptor beta chains below, sequenced in a study of shared T cell receptors in the human thymus. Generated by immunoSEQ multiplex PCR, the TCRdb table keeps only in-frame clones and is missing some. This sample has some 760,000 clones; 70% to 90% occur once, and the top ten carry 0.008% to 0.011%. This same sample was also taken into another study, of human thymus T cells.

Sequencing was done on a sample of thymocytes. All receptors derive from a girl younger than two with a congenital heart defect.

This clone was seen a few times. The V call is TRBV4-1, the J call TRBJ1-5; 11 positions match TRBD1. V trimming: 3 bases; J trimming: 2 bases; junction bases outside the gene matches: 3. The CDR3 consists of 16 residues. The V gene's germline CDR1 is MGHRA and CDR2 YSYEKL. CDR3 nucleotide sequence: TGCGCCAGCAGCCAGGACAGGGGGCAGGGCAATCAGCCCCAGCATTTT. Its protein product is CASSQDRGQGNQPQHF.

This chain links TRBV4-1 with TRBJ1-5; a possible D gene is TRBD1 (5 bases). CDR1 is MGHRA, CDR2 YSYEKL, per germline. This CDR3 has 18 amino acids. With 0 bases removed from V and 0 bases from J, the gap between germline ends came to 15 bases. The CDR3 region has the DNA TGCGCCAGCAGCCAAGACGACCAGGGATCTGATAGCAATCAGCCCCAGCATTTT. It codes for CASSQDDQGSDSNQPQHF.

Remarks on this clone: The junction departs from the called germline gene at one end, perhaps through a read error. The CDR3 nucleotides read TGTGCCGGCAGCCCGAGCCGAGACAGGGACACTGAAGCTTTCTTT. This codes for CAGSPSRDRDTEAFF. The chain combines TRBV5-5 with TRBJ1-1; 7 nucleotides agree with TRBD1. Germline V gene data show CDR1 as SGHKS and CDR2 as YYEKEE (reference sequence). This CDR3 has 15 amino acids. The full variable domain, in which reference TRBV5-5 and TRBJ1-1 provide the parts outside the CDR3, is DAGVTQSPTHLIKTRGQQVTLRCSPISGHKSVSWYQQVLGQGPQFIFQYYEKEERGRGNFPDRFSARQFPNYSSELNVNALLLGDSALYLCAGSPSRDRDTEAFFGQGTRLTVV.

The CDR3 DNA reads as TGTGCCAGTAGTCCTAAACAGGGGGAAAAACTGTTTTTT. Residues: CASSPKQGEKLFF. This rearrangement joins TRBV19 to TRBJ1-4; 7 bases agree with TRBD1. This CDR3 region has 13 residues. V was clipped by 5 bases and J by 8 bases; unmatched bases: 5. Per the germline V gene, CDR1 is LNHDA and CDR2 is SQIVND (reference sequence).

In its sample, this clone was seen a few times. The genes are TRBV30 and TRBJ1-3; D gene unclear. Germline V gives CDR1 GTSNPN, CDR2 SVGIG (reference sequence). The CDR3 loop spans 15 amino acids. The germline V and J ends were trimmed by 5 bases and 0 bases, with 14 bases remaining between them. The CDR3 reads CAWETPVFSGNTIYF. CDR3 DNA: TGTGCCTGGGAAACCCCAGTTTTCTCTGGAAACACCATATATTTT.

The genes are TRBV9 and TRBJ1-3; perhaps TRBD1 as D (6 bases). CDR1 is SGDLS and CDR2 is YYNGEE in the germline V gene. The ends were cut back, 4 bases at V and 2 bases at J, with 16 bases in the middle. The CDR3 consists of 16 residues. The CDR3 loop is CASSWGSGGTGNTIYF. CDR3 nucleotides: TGTGCCAGCAGCTGGGGATCGGGGGGCACTGGAAACACCATATATTTT.

This clone was counted only a few times. The chain combines TRBV6-6 with TRBJ1-2; a possible D gene is TRBD1 (5 bases). Between the trimmed V and J ends, which lost 5 bases and 8 bases, there was a span of 12 bases. The CDR3 runs to 12 residues. Per the germline V gene, CDR1 is MNHNY and CDR2 is SVGAGI (reference sequence). CDR3 sequence (DNA): TGTGCCAGCAGTCCCAGGGAACGGGGCTACACCTTC. The encoded protein is CASSPRERGYTF.

The rearrangement links TRBV4-1 to TRBJ1-6, with 7 bases that match TRBD1. The junction had 5 bases not matched to a gene; V was cut back by 4 bases and J by 2 bases. The CDR3 runs to 16 residues. The germline CDR1 and CDR2 sequences are MGHRA and YSYEKL. CDR3 DNA: TGCGCCAGCAGCCTCCCTACAGGGGCCTATAATTCACCCCTCCACTTT. Residues: CASSLPTGAYNSPLHF.

The DNA of the CDR3 is TGTGCCAGTAAAGGGGGACGATTGGCAGATACGCAGTATTTT. This translates into CASKGGRLADTQYF. The chain recombines TRBV19 with TRBJ2-3, with D perhaps matching TRBD1 (6 bases). Germline CDR1 reads LNHDA; CDR2 reads SQIVND (reference sequence). The CDR3 runs to 14 residues. The ends were cut back, 7 bases at V and 4 bases at J, with 15 bases in the middle.

The genes are TRBV10-3 and TRBJ2-3; D might be TRBD2 (6 bases). This CDR3 is built from 19 residues. Trimming took off 0 bases at V and 4 bases at J, with 23 bases between the two ends. Germline V gives CDR1 ENHRY, CDR2 SYGVKD. CDR3 nucleotides: TGTGCCATCAGTGAGTCCCCAGTCAATCGGGTGGAGGGTGCAGATACGCAGTATTTT. This sequence encodes CAISESPVNRVEGADTQYF.

The rearrangement uses TRBV7-2 and TRBJ1-3; 7 bases fit TRBD1. V shed 5 bases, J shed 0 bases, and the junction held 7 bases outside the gene matches. Germline values: CDR1 SGHTA, CDR2 FQGNSA. This CDR3 is built from 16 residues. CDR3 region: CASSLPGQRSGNTIYF. The CDR3 bases are TGTGCCAGCAGCCTACCGGGACAGCGCTCTGGAAACACCATATATTTT.

This clone was recorded a few times. The chain has TRBV28 and TRBJ1-1, with D unresolved. V lost 0 bases to trimming and J lost 4 bases, with 12 bases between them. Germline V gives CDR1 MDHEN, CDR2 SYDVKM. The CDR3 spans 15 residues. The CDR3 is CASSLCPPRSTEAFF. The CDR3 coding sequence is TGTGCCAGCAGTTTATGCCCCCCTAGAAGCACTGAAGCTTTCTTT.

This clone was counted a few times. The CDR3 sequence: CASSEVRDRLGRRTNEKLFF. The CDR3 DNA reads TGTGCCAGCAGTGAAGTTAGGGACAGGTTGGGTAGAAGGACTAATGAAAAACTGTTTTTT. The chain has TRBV6-1 and TRBJ1-4; 8 bases agree with TRBD1. Germline assignment: CDR1 MNHNS and CDR2 SASEGT. The CDR3 consists of 20 residues. J was trimmed by 2 bases and V by 1 base; bases with no gene match: 15.

V usage is TRBV11-2 and J usage is TRBJ1-1; D perhaps matches TRBD1 (5 bases). The CDR3 is 14 amino acids. V was clipped by 1 base and J by 6 bases, with 12 bases between them. CDR1 and CDR2 (germline): SGHAT, FQNNGV. CDR3 sequence: CASSLVGIGAEAFF. CDR3 in DNA: TGTGCCAGCAGCTTAGTGGGCATAGGGGCTGAAGCTTTCTTT.

This clone has a handful of counts. The V and J genes are TRBV6-1 and TRBJ2-7; the D is unclear. V lost 0 bases, J lost 3 bases, and 12 bases lay in between. CDR3 length: 15 amino acids. CDR1 is MNHNS, CDR2 SASEGT, per germline. This CDR3 reads CASSEARNLIYEQYF. CDR3 sequence (DNA): TGTGCCAGCAGTGAAGCGCGGAACCTGATCTACGAGCAGTACTTC.

About this clone: An end of the junction differs from the germline gene, which may be a read error. The V gene is TRBV7-7, the J gene TRBJ2-5, with 8 bases matching TRBD1. This CDR3 has 15 residues. The germline CDR1 and CDR2 sequences are SSHAT and FNYEAQ (reference sequence). The CDR3 here is CASSTGQGREETQYF. DNA of the CDR3: TGTGCTAGCAGCACCGGACAGGGAAGGGAAGAGACCCAGTACTTC.

The rearrangement joins TRBV14 to TRBJ1-1; a possible D gene is TRBD1 (5 bases). The germline V and J ends were trimmed by 3 bases and 3 bases, with 17 bases remaining between them. The CDR3 spans 16 residues. Germline CDR1 SGHDN, CDR2 FVKESK. This CDR3 is CASSHAARVADTEAFF. CDR3 bases: TGTGCCAGCAGCCACGCAGCCAGGGTCGCGGACACTGAAGCTTTCTTT.

The chain couples TRBV11-2 to TRBJ2-3; TRBD1 matches 10 bases. Germline-derived CDR1 and CDR2 are SGHAT and FQNNGV. The junction had 11 bases not matched to a gene; V was cut back by 4 bases and J by 4 bases. The CDR3 totals 17 residues. This CDR3 is CASSSPLGTGEADTQYF. DNA for the CDR3: TGTGCCAGCAGCTCGCCCCTAGGGACAGGGGAGGCAGATACGCAGTATTTT.

CDR3 sequence reads: CAISESYAPETAGELFF. As DNA, the CDR3 is TGTGCCATCAGTGAGTCGTACGCCCCAGAAACCGCCGGGGAGCTGTTTTTT. This chain joins TRBV10-3 and TRBJ2-2; no clear D. The germline V gene encodes CDR1 ENHRY and CDR2 SYGVKD. Trimming shortened V by 0 bases and J by 6 bases, and 17 bases separated the two germline ends. The CDR3 sequence is 17 residues long.

V gene TRBV4-1 combines with J gene TRBJ2-2, with 11 bases aligning to TRBD2. V dropped 0 bases and J dropped 0; count of bases not matched to a gene: 9. CDR3 length: 20 amino acids. Germline values: CDR1 MGHRA, CDR2 YSYEKL. The CDR3: CASSQDARLAGGPNTGELFF. CDR3 bases: TGCGCCAGCAGCCAAGACGCGCGGCTAGCGGGGGGACCGAACACCGGGGAGCTGTTTTTT.

This clone was observed once. The V and J genes are TRBV7-2 and TRBJ1-4; a weak D match, TRBD1 (5 bases). CDR1 and CDR2 (germline): SGHTA, FQGNSA. Between the trimmed V and J ends, which lost 1 base and 4 bases, there was a span of 13 bases. The CDR3 spans 16 residues. CDR3 nucleotides: TGTGCCAGCAGCTTAGAAGGGGTTGGGGATAATGAAAAACTGTTTTTT. Protein sequence: CASSLEGVGDNEKLFF.

This chain links TRBV2 with TRBJ1-6, with 9 bases that match TRBD1. After removal of 3 bases from V and 11 bases from J, the junction contained 11 bases not matched to a gene. This CDR3 is 16 amino acids long. Germline CDR1 SNHLY, CDR2 FYNNEI. The CDR3 spells CASSEEGDRVGPPLHF. The CDR3 nucleotides read TGTGCCAGCAGTGAGGAGGGGGACAGGGTTGGTCCACCCCTCCACTTT.

The chain employs TRBV12-5 and TRBJ1-2; 9 bases agree with TRBD1. V lost 5 bases, J lost 8 bases, and 21 bases stayed unmatched. The CDR3 runs to 18 residues. Germline CDR1 and CDR2: LGHNT and FRNRAP. The CDR3 region has the DNA TGTGCTAGTGGTCCCCAAGTTCCGCGGGACAGGGTGTTGGGGGGCTACACCTTC. It translates to CASGPQVPRDRVLGGYTF.

The rearrangement links TRBV2 to TRBJ2-1, with D maybe TRBD1 (5 bases). Germline V gene data show CDR1 as SNHLY and CDR2 as FYNNEI. This CDR3 contains 14 residues. Between the trimmed V and J ends, which lost 5 bases and 7 bases, there was a span of 15 bases. The CDR3 DNA follows: TGTGCCAGCAGTAGCAGGGCCTCGTGGAATGAGCAGTTCTTC. It codes for CASSSRASWNEQFF. Full variable domain (remainder filled in from reference TRBV2 and TRBJ2-1): EPEVTQTPSHQVTQMGQEVILRCVPISNHLYFYWYRQILGQKVEFLVSFYNNEISEKSEIFDDQFSVERPDGSNFTLKIRSTKLEDSAMYFCASSSRASWNEQFFGPGTRLTVL.

A single count supports this clone. The chain carries TRBV18 and TRBJ1-5, with D possibly matching TRBD1 (6 bases). V shed 0 bases and J shed 5 bases, with 14 bases lying between them. The CDR3 has 16 residues. Germline CDR1 reads KGHSH; CDR2 reads LQKENI. The CDR3 loop is CASSPPGHHAHQPQHF. CDR3 DNA: TGTGCCAGCTCACCACCGGGACACCACGCACATCAGCCCCAGCATTTT.

V and J are TRBV2 and TRBJ2-1; D remains unclear. V was pared by 6 bases and J by 3 bases, with 15 bases between. Germline assignment: CDR1 SNHLY and CDR2 FYNNEI. This CDR3 region has 15 residues. CDR3 sequence (DNA): TGTGCCAGCAGCTCCCCCGGCAGGAACTACAATGAGCAGTTCTTC. Translating it yields CASSSPGRNYNEQFF.

The chain employs TRBV7-9 and TRBJ2-1; possible D gene TRBD1, 6 bases. Germline lookup yields CDR1 SEHNR and CDR2 FQNEAQ (reference sequence). Trimming cost V 4 bases and J 6 bases, with 13 bases left between them. This CDR3 has 14 amino acids. In nucleotides, the CDR3 is TGTGCCAGCAGCTCAGGGCTCAGGGGCAATGAGCAGTTCTTC. Residues: CASSSGLRGNEQFF.

This chain connects TRBV2 to TRBJ1-1; 10 nucleotides match TRBD1. Losses at the gene ends were 6 bases for V and 13 bases for J; bases not matched to a gene: 17. This CDR3 is 15 amino acids long. Germline CDR1 SNHLY, CDR2 FYNNEI. As DNA, the CDR3 is TGTGCCAGCAGCGCAGTAGGGATTTACCGGGACAGGGGTTTCTTT. Its protein product is CASSAVGIYRDRGFF.

The rearrangement joins TRBV27 to TRBJ1-6; maybe TRBD1 (5 bases). This CDR3 spans 14 amino acids. V shed 7 bases and J shed 7 bases, with 14 bases lying between them. In germline, CDR1 is MNHEY, CDR2 SMNVEV (reference sequence). The CDR3: CASKEGHENSPLHF. The CDR3 DNA reads TGTGCCAGCAAGGAAGGACACGAGAATTCACCCCTCCACTTT.

The CDR3 DNA is TGTGCCAGCAGCGGGTGGGGGGACAGGGGTGGAAACACCATATATTTT. Amino acid sequence: CASSGWGDRGGNTIYF. The chain joins TRBV2 to TRBJ1-3; TRBD1 matches at 10 bases. There are 16 residues in the CDR3. V was pared by 6 bases and J by 3 bases, with 8 bases of the junction left unmatched. Germline CDR1 reads SNHLY; CDR2 reads FYNNEI.

This rearrangement joins TRBV27 to TRBJ1-5, with D uncertain. The V gene's germline CDR1 is MNHEY and CDR2 SMNVEV (reference sequence). The V and J ends lost 5 bases and 1 base respectively, with 12 bases between them. This CDR3 has 15 amino acids. CDR3 amino acids: CASSPKSRSNQPQHF. CDR3 coding DNA: TGTGCCAGCAGTCCTAAGTCTAGGAGCAATCAGCCCCAGCATTTT.